The 29 T cell receptor beta chains given below trace back to one sample, sequenced in a study of cytomegalovirus exposure and HLA in healthy donors. The PCR used 60 Vbeta and 13 Jbeta primers. Libraries were prepared by immunoSEQ multiplex PCR; TCRdb keeps only in-frame clonotypes and omits some of them. The repertoire includes around 130,000 clones, about 85% of them detected once, and 1.7% sits in the top ten. The material sequenced was PBMCs. The receptors were sampled from a boy younger than 18 in good health and CMV-seronegative.

The table lists this clone with a count of one. The junction differs from germline at one of its ends, possibly a read error. V is TRBV29-1 and J is TRBJ1-1; D is uncertain. CDR3 length: 14 amino acids. CDR1 and CDR2 (germline): SQVTM, ANQGSEA. CDR3 protein: CSARATGRNPEAFF. CDR3 sequence (DNA): TGCAGCGCGAGGGCAACGGGAAGGAACCCTGAAGCTTTCTTT.

In its sample, this clone was seen once. The CDR3 loop is CASSNQPLAGPADTQYF. In nucleotides, the CDR3 is TGTGCCAGCAGCAACCAACCCTTAGCGGGTCCCGCGGATACGCAGTATTTT. This chain joins TRBV27 and TRBJ2-3; 7 bases fit TRBD2. The V gene end was trimmed by 6 bases and the J gene end by 6 bases; junction bases not matched to a gene: 18. This CDR3 has 17 amino acids. CDR1 and CDR2 from the germline V gene are MNHEY and SMNVEV (reference sequence).

The rearrangement uses TRBV4-3 and TRBJ1-1; maybe TRBD1 (5 bases). From germline, CDR1 is LGHNA and CDR2 YSLEER. There are 14 residues in the CDR3. Between the trimmed V and J ends, which lost 0 bases and 11 bases, there was a span of 16 bases. DNA of the CDR3: TGCGCCAGCAGCCAAGACAGGAGGGCCGGGGGGGCTTTCTTT. Amino acids: CASSQDRRAGGAFF.

J is TRBJ2-2 and V is TRBV12-5; D remains ambiguous. Looked up from germline, CDR1 is LGHNT and CDR2 is FRNRAP. V was cut by 2 bases and J by 0 bases, with 7 bases left in between. This CDR3 is built from 15 residues. The CDR3 region is CASGLRVSNTGELFF. The CDR3, as DNA: TGTGCTAGTGGTTTGCGGGTGTCGAACACCGGGGAGCTGTTTTTT.

The J gene is TRBJ1-4, the V gene TRBV7-8; perhaps TRBD1 as D (5 bases). Trimming stripped 5 bases from V and 7 bases from J, with 20 bases between. CDR3 length equals 16 residues. In germline, CDR1 is SGHVS, CDR2 FQNEAQ. CDR3 bases: TGTGCCAGCAGCCCCCGGACGGGGACTATATCTGAAAAACTGTTTTTT. Translation: CASSPRTGTISEKLFF.

The chain recombines TRBV7-2 with TRBJ2-7; 7 bases align to TRBD1. Per the germline V gene, CDR1 is SGHTA and CDR2 is FQGNSA. Germline trimming cut 2 bases from V and 6 bases from J; bases unmatched to any gene: 7. This CDR3 spans 14 amino acids. CDR3 region: CASSLNRGLGEQYF. The CDR3 bases are TGTGCCAGCAGCTTAAACAGGGGTCTAGGCGAGCAGTACTTC. The complete variable domain, with remaining parts taken from reference TRBV7-2 and TRBJ2-7, reads GAGVSQSPSNKVTEKGKDVELRCDPISGHTALYWYRQSLGQGLEFLIYFQGNSAPDKSGLPSDRFSAERTGGSVSTLTIQRTQQEDSAVYLCASSLNRGLGEQYFGPGTRLTVT.

DNA of the CDR3: TGTGCCAGCAGCTTGGGCGGGAGCGGTAGAGGTACAGATACGCAGTATTTT. Encoded protein: CASSLGGSGRGTDTQYF. This chain connects TRBV5-4 to TRBJ2-3; 7 nucleotides align to TRBD2. CDR1 is SGHNT and CDR2 is YYREEE in the germline V gene (reference sequence). The V and J ends lost 0 bases and 3 bases, in that order; junction bases with no gene match: 10. The CDR3 is made up of 17 amino acids.

The rearrangement links TRBV7-2 to TRBJ2-1, with 8 bases fitting TRBD1. The V gene end was trimmed by 1 base and the J gene end by 2 bases; junction bases not matched to a gene: 1. The germline V gene has CDR1 SGHTA and CDR2 FQGNSA. The CDR3 has 15 amino acids. The chain's CDR3 is CASSLGQGPYNEQFF. The CDR3 DNA reads TGTGCCAGCAGCTTAGGACAGGGGCCCTACAATGAGCAGTTCTTC.

The rearrangement links TRBV2 to TRBJ1-2; possible D gene TRBD1, 5 bases. The germline gives CDR1 SNHLY, CDR2 FYNNEI. This CDR3 comprises 13 residues. V lost 6 bases and J 6 bases, leaving 14 bases between the germline ends. CDR3: CASRGLRGDGYTF. As DNA, the CDR3 is TGTGCCAGCAGGGGTCTACGGGGGGATGGCTACACCTTC.

The rearrangement links TRBV7-3 to TRBJ2-6; weak D call: TRBD1 (6 bases). This CDR3 comprises 18 residues. Germline values: CDR1 SGHTA, CDR2 FQGTGA. Trimming shortened V by 5 bases and J by 1 base, and 18 bases separated the two germline ends. The CDR3, as DNA: TGTGCCAGCAGCCAAACAGGGAAGTTGTTGTCTGGGGCCAACGTCCTGACTTTC. This codes for CASSQTGKLLSGANVLTF.

The chain has TRBV30 and TRBJ2-7, with TRBD1 matching 7 bases. This CDR3 has 13 amino acids. J was trimmed by 7 bases and V by 0 bases; bases with no gene match: 6. Germline V gives CDR1 GTSNPN, CDR2 SVGIG (reference sequence). In DNA, the CDR3 is TGTGCCTGGAGTGTCGACAGGGTTGGTGAGCAGTACTTC. Amino acid sequence: CAWSVDRVGEQYF.

V usage is TRBV4-2 and J usage is TRBJ2-5, with 9 nucleotides matching TRBD1. CDR3 length: 15 residues. The junction had 3 bases not matched to a gene; V was cut back by 4 bases and J by 0 bases. Looked up from germline, CDR1 is LGHNA and CDR2 is YNFKEQ. The CDR3 here is CASSRRQGDQETQYF. DNA of the CDR3: TGTGCCAGCAGCCGGCGACAGGGGGACCAAGAGACCCAGTACTTC.

The rearrangement joins TRBV5-1 to TRBJ1-2, with 8 bases fitting TRBD1. CDR3 length equals 14 residues. The ends lost 4 bases at V and 4 bases at J; junction bases unmatched: 6. Germline CDR1 reads SGHRS; CDR2 reads YFSETQ. This CDR3 reads CASSPLQGVYGYTF. In DNA form, the CDR3 reads TGCGCCAGCAGCCCATTACAGGGGGTCTATGGCTACACCTTC.

J is TRBJ2-1 and V is TRBV11-2; D is uncertain. CDR3 length: 13 amino acids. V was cut by 2 bases and J by 5 bases, with 7 bases left in between. Germline CDR1 SGHAT, CDR2 FQNNGV. The CDR3: CASSLQNNNEQFF. The CDR3 DNA follows: TGTGCCAGCAGCTTACAAAACAACAATGAGCAGTTCTTC.

This CDR3 reads CASSVRTGGSDEQYF. The CDR3 region has the DNA TGTGCCAGCAGCGTCCGGACAGGGGGAAGTGACGAGCAGTACTTC. This chain joins TRBV9 and TRBJ2-7; 10 nucleotides match TRBD1. With V trimmed by 2 bases and J by 5 bases, 7 bases remained unmatched. Germline CDR1 is SGDLS and CDR2 is YYNGEE. This CDR3 has 15 amino acids.

This chain uses TRBV5-4 with TRBJ1-2; 9 bases map to TRBD1. The V gene end was trimmed by 0 bases and the J gene end by 0 bases; junction bases not matched to a gene: 6. The germline V gene has CDR1 SGHNT and CDR2 YYREEE (reference sequence). The CDR3 has 17 amino acids. The CDR3 DNA follows: TGTGCCAGCAGCTTGGCGACAGGGGGTAACTCTAACTATGGCTACACCTTC. This codes for CASSLATGGNSNYGYTF.

This clone was detected only a few times. The chain is built from TRBV19 and TRBJ2-7; 9 bases fit TRBD1. The CDR3 totals 15 residues. V dropped 5 bases and J dropped 2; count of bases not matched to a gene: 7. The germline gives CDR1 LNHDA, CDR2 SQIVND (reference sequence). CDR3: CASSLGTGPPYEQYF. In DNA form, the CDR3 reads TGTGCCAGTAGTCTAGGGACAGGGCCTCCCTACGAGCAGTACTTC.

The gene calls are TRBV30 and TRBJ2-7, with 10 bases aligning to TRBD2. CDR1 is GTSNPN, CDR2 SVGIG, per germline (reference sequence). The V and J ends lost 3 bases and 5 bases, in that order; junction bases with no gene match: 10. The CDR3 runs 15 residues. The CDR3 DNA is TGTGCCTGGAGCCAAACTAGCGGGGTTTCGGACGAGCAGTACTTC. It encodes CAWSQTSGVSDEQYF.

The chain has TRBV6-5 and TRBJ1-4; 9 bases line up with TRBD1. The CDR3 totals 14 residues. V was pared by 6 bases and J by 8 bases, with 7 bases of the junction left unmatched. Germline V CDR1 and CDR2: MNHEY, SVGAGI. The CDR3 spells CASRYRGREEKLFF. In DNA form, the CDR3 reads TGTGCCAGCAGGTACAGGGGGCGTGAGGAAAAACTGTTTTTT.

V and J are TRBV25-1 and TRBJ2-2, with 10 bases fitting TRBD2. The CDR3 extends over 16 amino acids. CDR1 MGHDK and CDR2 SYGVNS come from the germline V gene. J lost 5 bases, V lost 2 bases, and 5 bases had no gene match. The CDR3, as DNA: TGTGCCAGCAGTGAACTAGCGGGAGCGGGGACCGGGGAGCTGTTTTTT. Its translation is CASSELAGAGTGELFF.

The V and J genes are TRBV2 and TRBJ1-1; the match to TRBD1 covers 10 bases. Germline V lookup: CDR1 SNHLY, CDR2 FYNNEI. This CDR3 spans 14 amino acids. Trimming removed 9 bases from V and 5 bases from J; junction bases left unmatched: 9. CDR3 nucleotides: TGTGCCAGTGGACAGGGGGGTTCAATAACTGAAGCTTTCTTT. This codes for CASGQGGSITEAFF.

The genes are TRBV5-6 and TRBJ1-2; D not certain. V gave up 2 bases and J gave up 1 base, with 6 bases separating them. This CDR3 has 13 amino acids. CDR1 and CDR2 from the germline V gene are SGHDT and YYEEEE. The CDR3 region has the DNA TGTGCCAGCAGCTTCGGGGATAACTATGGCTACACCTTC. Protein: CASSFGDNYGYTF.

The chain joins TRBV2 to TRBJ1-2; 8 bases match TRBD1. V lost 3 bases to trimming and J lost 4 bases; unmatched junction nucleotides: 10. Germline V gene sequence: CDR1 SNHLY, CDR2 FYNNEI. The CDR3 consists of 16 residues. The CDR3 region is CASSERQGIQIYGYTF. CDR3 in DNA: TGTGCCAGCAGTGAGCGACAGGGGATCCAGATCTATGGCTACACCTTC.

The chain links TRBV5-1 to TRBJ2-1, with a tentative D call TRBD2 (6 bases). Trimming stripped 0 bases from V and 6 bases from J, with 16 bases between. Germline V gene lookup returns CDR1 SGHRS and CDR2 YFSETQ. This CDR3 spans 16 amino acids. The CDR3: CASSLDGTGTSNEQFF. CDR3 DNA: TGCGCCAGCAGCTTGGATGGGACTGGGACTTCCAATGAGCAGTTCTTC.

This clone occurred once. V and J are TRBV14 and TRBJ2-1, with 8 bases fitting TRBD2. With 4 bases clipped from V and 2 bases from J, the junction kept 4 bases outside the gene matches. From germline, CDR1 is SGHDN and CDR2 FVKESK. CDR3 length: 15 residues. Here the CDR3 DNA reads TGTGCCAGCAGCCCGGTAGCGGGGACCTACAATGAGCAGTTCTTC. Its protein product is CASSPVAGTYNEQFF.

The CDR3 bases are TGCGCCAGCAGCCCCACGGCTAGCGGGGGGGTATCCTACGAGCAGTACTTC. It specifies CASSPTASGGVSYEQYF. This rearrangement joins TRBV4-3 to TRBJ2-7; the match to TRBD2 covers 12 bases. Trimming at V came to 4 bases and at J to 1 base, leaving 8 bases not matched to a gene. This CDR3 contains 17 residues. The germline V gene encodes CDR1 LGHNA and CDR2 YSLEER.

The V and J genes are TRBV30 and TRBJ2-7; 7 bases fit TRBD2. CDR3 length equals 14 residues. After removal of 3 bases from V and 5 bases from J, the junction contained 10 bases not matched to a gene. From germline, CDR1 is GTSNPN and CDR2 SVGIG (reference sequence). As DNA, the CDR3 is TGTGCCTGGAGGGTGACCGGGACTAAGAACGAGCAGTACTTC. It yields the protein CAWRVTGTKNEQYF.

The chain has TRBV5-1 and TRBJ2-2, with D possibly matching TRBD1 (6 bases). The CDR3 is 16 amino acids. Germline values: CDR1 SGHRS, CDR2 YFSETQ. The germline V and J ends were trimmed by 5 bases and 2 bases, with 16 bases remaining between them. Here the CDR3 reads CASSQNGQRNTGELFF. The CDR3 region has the DNA TGCGCCAGCAGTCAAAACGGACAGCGAAACACCGGGGAGCTGTTTTTT. The whole variable domain, filled in from reference TRBV5-1 and TRBJ2-2, reads KAGVTQTPRYLIKTRGQQVTLSCSPISGHRSVSWYQQTPGQGLQFLFEYFSETQRNKGNFPGRFSGRQFSNSRSEMNVSTLELGDSALYLCASSQNGQRNTGELFFGEGSRLTVL.

This clone was picked up one time. J is TRBJ2-1 and V is TRBV7-9; a weak D match, TRBD2 (5 bases). The germline CDR1 and CDR2 sequences are SEHNR and FQNEAQ (reference sequence). The CDR3 extends over 14 amino acids. The V and J ends lost 4 bases and 6 bases respectively, with 13 bases between them. The CDR3 region has the DNA TGTGCCAGCAGCTCTAGCATGGGTAGCAATGAGCAGTTCTTC. It is translated as CASSSSMGSNEQFF.